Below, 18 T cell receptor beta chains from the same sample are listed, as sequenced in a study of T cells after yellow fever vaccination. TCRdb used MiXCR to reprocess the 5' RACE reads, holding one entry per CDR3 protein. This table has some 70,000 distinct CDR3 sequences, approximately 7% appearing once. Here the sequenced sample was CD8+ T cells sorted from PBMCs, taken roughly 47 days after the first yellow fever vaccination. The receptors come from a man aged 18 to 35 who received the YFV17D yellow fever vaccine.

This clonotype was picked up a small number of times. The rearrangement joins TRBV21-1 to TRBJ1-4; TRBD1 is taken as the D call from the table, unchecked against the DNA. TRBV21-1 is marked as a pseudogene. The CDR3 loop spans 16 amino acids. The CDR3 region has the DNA TGTGCCAGCAGTGCCGGGACACTTGCAACTAATGAAAAACTGTTTTTT. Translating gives CASSAGTLATNEKLFF.

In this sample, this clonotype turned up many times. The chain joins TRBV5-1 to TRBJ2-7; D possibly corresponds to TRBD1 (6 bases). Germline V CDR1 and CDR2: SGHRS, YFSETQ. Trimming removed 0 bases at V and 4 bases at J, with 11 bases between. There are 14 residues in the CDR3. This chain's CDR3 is CASSLEGTSYEQYV. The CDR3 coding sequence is TGCGCCAGCAGCTTGGAGGGGACAAGTTACGAGCAGTACGTC.

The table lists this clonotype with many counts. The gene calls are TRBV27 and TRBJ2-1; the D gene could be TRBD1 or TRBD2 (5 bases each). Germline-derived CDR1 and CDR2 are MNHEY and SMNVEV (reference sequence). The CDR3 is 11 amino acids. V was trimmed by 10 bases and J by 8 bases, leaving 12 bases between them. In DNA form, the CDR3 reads TGTGCCACTGCCCGGGGCGATGAGCAGTTCTTC. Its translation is CATARGDEQFF.

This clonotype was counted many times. The CDR3 DNA reads as TGTGCCAGCAGCACCGGGCGGGAGCAGTTCTTC. It yields the protein CASSTGREQFF. The chain uses TRBV9 and TRBJ2-1, with D hard to call. The CDR3 is 11 amino acids. Trimming removed 4 bases at V and 10 bases at J, with 9 bases between. Germline CDR1 reads SGDLS; CDR2 reads YYNGEE. Combining the CDR3 with reference TRBV9 and TRBJ2-1 gives the whole variable domain DSGVTQTPKHLITATGQRVTLRCSPRSGDLSVYWYQQSLDQGLQFLIQYYNGEERAKGNILERFSAQQFPDLHSELNLSSLELGDSALYFCASSTGREQFFGPGTRLTVL.

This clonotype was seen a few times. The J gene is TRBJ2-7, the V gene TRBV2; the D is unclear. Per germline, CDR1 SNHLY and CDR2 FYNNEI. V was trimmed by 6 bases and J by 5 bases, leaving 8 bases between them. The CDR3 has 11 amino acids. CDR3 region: CASSLTHEQYV. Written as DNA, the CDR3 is TGTGCCAGCAGCCTTACCCACGAGCAGTACGTC.

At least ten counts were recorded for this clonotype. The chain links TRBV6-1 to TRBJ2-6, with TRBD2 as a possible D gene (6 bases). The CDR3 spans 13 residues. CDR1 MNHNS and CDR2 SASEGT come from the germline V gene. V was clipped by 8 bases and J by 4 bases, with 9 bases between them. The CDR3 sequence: CASHAGGANVLTF. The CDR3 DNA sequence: TGTGCCAGCCACGCGGGGGGGGCCAACGTCCTGACTTTC.

This CDR3 is CASSDHEWGDTQYF. CDR3 in DNA: TGCGCCAGCAGTGACCACGAGTGGGGGGATACGCAGTATTTT. This chain joins TRBV10-1 and TRBJ2-3; either TRBD1 or TRBD2 may supply D (5 bases each). The CDR3 spans 14 residues. The germline gives CDR1 WNHNN, CDR2 SYGVQD (reference sequence). V shed 3 bases and J shed 6 bases, with 13 bases lying between them.

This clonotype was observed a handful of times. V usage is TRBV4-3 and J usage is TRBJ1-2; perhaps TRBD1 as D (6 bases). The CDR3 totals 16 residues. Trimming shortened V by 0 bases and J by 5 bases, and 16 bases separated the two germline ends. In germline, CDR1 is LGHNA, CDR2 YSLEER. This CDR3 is CASSQEGPQGPYGYTF. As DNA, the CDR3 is TGCGCCAGCAGCCAAGAGGGACCCCAGGGGCCTTATGGCTACACCTTC.

The CDR3, as DNA: TGTGCCAGCAGGGATAATTTCGGGAGGAACACTGAAGCTTTCTTT. Its protein is CASRDNFGRNTEAFF. J is TRBJ1-1 and V is TRBV7-9; D is unresolved. V lost 6 bases to trimming and J lost 1 base, with 15 bases between them. The CDR3 has 15 amino acids. Germline CDR1 SEHNR, CDR2 FQNEAQ (reference sequence).

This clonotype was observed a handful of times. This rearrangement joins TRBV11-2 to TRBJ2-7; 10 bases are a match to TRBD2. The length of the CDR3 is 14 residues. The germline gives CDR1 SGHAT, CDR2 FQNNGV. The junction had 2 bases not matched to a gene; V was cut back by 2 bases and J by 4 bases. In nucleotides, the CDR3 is TGTGCCAGCAGCTTATATAGCGGGGGGTACGAGCAGTACGTC. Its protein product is CASSLYSGGYEQYV.

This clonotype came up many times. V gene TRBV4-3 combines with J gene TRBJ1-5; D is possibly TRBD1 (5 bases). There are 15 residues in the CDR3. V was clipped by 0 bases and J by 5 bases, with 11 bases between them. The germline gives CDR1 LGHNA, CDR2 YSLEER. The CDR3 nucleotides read TGCGCCAGCAGCCAAGATTCAGGAGGGGATCAGCCCCAGCATTTT. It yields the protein CASSQDSGGDQPQHF.

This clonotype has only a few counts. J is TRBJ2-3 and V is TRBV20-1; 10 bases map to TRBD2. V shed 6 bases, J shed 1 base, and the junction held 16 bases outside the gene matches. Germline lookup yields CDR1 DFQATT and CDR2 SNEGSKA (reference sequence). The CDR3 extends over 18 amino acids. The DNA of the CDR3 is TGCAGTGCCGACGGGACTAGCGACGCTTACCGAGGCACAGATACGCAGTATTTT. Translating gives CSADGTSDAYRGTDTQYF.

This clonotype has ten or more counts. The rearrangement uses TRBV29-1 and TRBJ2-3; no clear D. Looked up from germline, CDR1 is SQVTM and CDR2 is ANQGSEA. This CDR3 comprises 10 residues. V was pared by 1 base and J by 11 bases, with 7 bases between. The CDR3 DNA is TGCAGCGTTGAAGCAGGAGAGCAGTATTTT. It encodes CSVEAGEQYF.

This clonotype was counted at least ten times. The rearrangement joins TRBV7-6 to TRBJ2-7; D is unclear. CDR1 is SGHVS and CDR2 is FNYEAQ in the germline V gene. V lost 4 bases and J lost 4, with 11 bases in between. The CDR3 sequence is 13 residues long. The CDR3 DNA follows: TGTGCCAGCAGCTATAGTTTAGGGTACGAGCAGTACGTC. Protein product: CASSYSLGYEQYV.

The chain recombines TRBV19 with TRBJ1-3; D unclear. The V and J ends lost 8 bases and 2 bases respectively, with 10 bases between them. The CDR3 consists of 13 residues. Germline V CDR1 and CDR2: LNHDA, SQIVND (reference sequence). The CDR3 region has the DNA TGTGCCAGTTCAACGAACACTGGAAACACCATATATTTT. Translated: CASSTNTGNTIYF.

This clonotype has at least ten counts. This CDR3 is CASSDKGLGFTGELFF. The CDR3 DNA reads as TGTGCCAGCAGTGATAAGGGACTAGGATTCACCGGGGAGCTGTTTTTT. V gene TRBV6-1 combines with J gene TRBJ2-2, with 8 positions matching TRBD2. This CDR3 comprises 16 residues. With V trimmed by 3 bases and J by 4 bases, 7 bases remained unmatched. The V gene's germline CDR1 is MNHNS and CDR2 SASEGT.

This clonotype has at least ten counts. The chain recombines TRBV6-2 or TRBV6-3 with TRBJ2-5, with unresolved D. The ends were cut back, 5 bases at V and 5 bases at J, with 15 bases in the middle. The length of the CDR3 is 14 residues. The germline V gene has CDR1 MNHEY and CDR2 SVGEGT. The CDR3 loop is CASSQHNPQETQYF. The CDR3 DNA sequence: TGTGCCAGCAGTCAACACAACCCCCAGGAGACCCAGTACTTC.

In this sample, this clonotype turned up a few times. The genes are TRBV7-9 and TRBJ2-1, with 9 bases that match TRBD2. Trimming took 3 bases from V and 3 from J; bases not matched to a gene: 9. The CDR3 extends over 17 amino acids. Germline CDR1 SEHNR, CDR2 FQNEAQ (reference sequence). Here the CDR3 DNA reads TGTGCCAGCAGCTTCCATGAGACTAGCGGAATCTACAATGAGCAGTTCTTC. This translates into CASSFHETSGIYNEQFF.